This entry describes one T cell receptor (beta chain). Its antigen is as yet unknown. The CDR3 is 15 residues long. Germline loops: CDR1 LNHNV, CDR2 YYDKDF (reference sequence). V was trimmed by 2 bases and J by 6 bases, leaving 13 bases between them. This entry belongs to a study of vaccination effects on CD4 cells after COVID-19. Assay: immunoSEQ multiplex PCR; the TCRdb copy retains only in-frame clones and omits some. Of 24,000 or so clones in the sample, approximately 70% were seen once. Before sequencing took place, the ViraFEST assay used viral peptide pools to expand antigen-specific CD4+ T cells. It was after 10 days of culture that CD4+ T cells were isolated. Recipients of the vaccine had no prior SARS-CoV-2 infection and negative nucleocapsid antibodies.

This TCR was recovered from a human donor who received a COVID-19 vaccine. The sample here was CD4+ T cells from PBMCs cultured with SARS-CoV-2 spike peptides, taken before COVID-19 vaccination. The rearrangement links TRBV15 to TRBJ1-4; D is unresolved. The CDR3 DNA reads as TGTGCCACCAGCAGAATTTGGGTAGTAGATGAAAAACTGTTTTTT. Its translation is CATSRIWVVDEKLFF. Filled out from reference TRBV15 and TRBJ1-4, the complete variable domain reads DAMVIQNPRYQVTQFGKPVTLSCSQTLNHNVMYWYQQKSSQAPKLLFHYYDKDFNNEADTPDNFQSRRPNTSFCFLDIRSPGLGDTAMYLCATSRIWVVDEKLFFGSGTQLSVL.